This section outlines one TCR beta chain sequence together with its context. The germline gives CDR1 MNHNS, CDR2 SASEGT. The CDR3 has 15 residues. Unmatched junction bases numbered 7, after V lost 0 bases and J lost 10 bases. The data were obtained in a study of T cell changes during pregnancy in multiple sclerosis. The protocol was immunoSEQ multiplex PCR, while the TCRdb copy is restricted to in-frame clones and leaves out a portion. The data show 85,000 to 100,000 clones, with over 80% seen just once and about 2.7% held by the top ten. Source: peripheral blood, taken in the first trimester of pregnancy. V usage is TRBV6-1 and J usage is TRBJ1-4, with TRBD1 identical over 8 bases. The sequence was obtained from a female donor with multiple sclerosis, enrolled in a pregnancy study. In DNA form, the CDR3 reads TGTGCCAGCAGTGAAGCGGACAGGGCGGCCTCAAAACTGTTTTTT. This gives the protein CASSEADRAASKLFF.